The 6 T cell receptor beta chains reported below all come from one sample, sequenced in a study of blood T cell repertoires in COVID-19 (dated by TCRdb to the early 2020s). The library relied on the immunoSEQ multiplex PCR assay. This is the immuneACCESS table as TCRdb keeps it, with only in-frame sequences that have V and J called. A part of the clones is gone; compared with another copy, unresolved V genes explain less than half, and the rest is unexplained. Recorded for this sample are some 140,000 clones; more than 75% of them occurred a single time. The ten largest clones take up approximately 16% of the sample. The sample consisted of peripheral blood. Receptors originate from a woman in her forties or fifties who had recovered from COVID-19.

This sequence joins TRBV30 and TRBJ1-2; D remains ambiguous. The germline CDR1 and CDR2 sequences are GTSNPN and SVGIG (reference sequence). V lost 2 bases to trimming and J lost 6 bases, with 16 bases between them. The CDR3 has 14 amino acids. CDR3 sequence: CAWSRTRGLHGYTF. Here the CDR3 DNA reads TGTGCCTGGAGTCGGACCAGAGGGTTACATGGCTACACCTTC.

This clone was picked up a small number of times. V usage is TRBV5-4 and J usage is TRBJ1-1, with D unresolved. This CDR3 is built from 13 residues. V lost 3 bases and J 0 bases, leaving 6 bases between the germline ends. The germline gives CDR1 SGHNT, CDR2 YYREEE (reference sequence). The chain's CDR3 is CASSSRLNTEAFF. The DNA of the CDR3 is TGTGCCAGCAGCTCGAGATTGAACACTGAAGCTTTCTTT.

This chain links TRBV2 with TRBJ1-2, with TRBD1 matching 7 bases. Germline values: CDR1 SNHLY, CDR2 FYNNEI. The CDR3 spans 13 residues. V gave up 5 bases and J gave up 5 bases; unmatched junction bases: 5. The DNA of the CDR3 is TGTGCCAGCAGTTTCGACAGGGTTTATGGCTACACCTTC. This sequence encodes CASSFDRVYGYTF.

The genes are TRBV6-2 or TRBV6-3 and TRBJ2-3, with D uncertain. From germline, CDR1 is MNHEY and CDR2 SVGEGT. This CDR3 contains 14 residues. V was pared by 3 bases and J by 3 bases, with 10 bases between. The CDR3: CASSYILRTDTQYF. The CDR3 DNA sequence: TGTGCCAGCAGTTATATTTTGAGGACAGATACGCAGTATTTT.

The V and J genes are TRBV7-6 and TRBJ2-7; 12 positions agree with TRBD2. Germline CDR1 reads SGHVS; CDR2 reads FNYEAQ. The CDR3 covers 15 residues. Losses at the gene ends were 2 bases for V and 5 bases for J; bases not matched to a gene: 4. CDR3 sequence reads: CASSLLAGGPNEQYF. Here the CDR3 DNA reads TGTGCCAGCAGCTTACTAGCGGGAGGGCCCAACGAGCAGTACTTC.

This clone occurred once. CDR3 sequence reads: CASSPADRGGDSPLHF. For the CDR3, the DNA is TGTGCCAGCTCCCCAGCGGACAGGGGAGGAGATTCACCCCTCCACTTT. V usage is TRBV18 and J usage is TRBJ1-6; TRBD1 matches at 9 bases. The V gene end was trimmed by 6 bases and the J gene end by 8 bases; junction bases not matched to a gene: 11. CDR3 size: 16 residues. Germline assignment: CDR1 KGHSH and CDR2 LQKENI.